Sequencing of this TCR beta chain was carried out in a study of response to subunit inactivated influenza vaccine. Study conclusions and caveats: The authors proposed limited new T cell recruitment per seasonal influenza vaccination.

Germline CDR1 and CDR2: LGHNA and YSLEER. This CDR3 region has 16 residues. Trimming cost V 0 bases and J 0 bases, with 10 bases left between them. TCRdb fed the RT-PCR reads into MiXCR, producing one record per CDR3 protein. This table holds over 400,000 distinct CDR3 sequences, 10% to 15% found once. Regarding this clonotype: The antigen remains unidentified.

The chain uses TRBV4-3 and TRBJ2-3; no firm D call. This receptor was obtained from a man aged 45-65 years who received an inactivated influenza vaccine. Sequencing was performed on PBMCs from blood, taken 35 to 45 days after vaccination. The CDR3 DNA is TGCGCCAGCAGCCAAGATGCGGCGTCTAGCACAGATACGCAGTATTTT. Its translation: CASSQDAASSTDTQYF.